These 19 T cell receptor beta chains came from one sample sequenced in a study of graft-versus-host responses after intestinal transplantation. The table came from immunoSEQ multiplex PCR; TCRdb's copy has only in-frame clones and leaves some out. The sample shows under 130,000 clones, more than 85% of them seen only once. These receptors' targets are unknown. This specimen was unstimulated CD8+ T cells sorted from spleen or lymph node cells, taken before intestinal transplant. The receptors were gathered from a human donor who received an intestinal transplant.

This sequence joins TRBV11-2 and TRBJ2-5; weak D call: TRBD2 (5 bases). The CDR3 spans 14 residues. CDR1 SGHAT and CDR2 FQNNGV come from the germline V gene. V was cut by 0 bases and J by 5 bases, with 10 bases left in between. The CDR3 loop reads CASSLDYTRETQYF. CDR3 nucleotides: TGTGCCAGCAGCTTAGATTACACTAGGGAGACCCAGTACTTC.

The CDR3 spells CASSIHEKLFF. The CDR3 DNA reads TGTGCCAGTAGTATACACGAAAAACTGTTTTTT. V is TRBV19 and J is TRBJ1-4; no definite D call. Per the germline V gene, CDR1 is LNHDA and CDR2 is SQIVND (reference sequence). The V end lost 2 bases, the J end lost 8 bases, and 3 bases lay between the germline ends. The CDR3 contains 11 residues.

This chain uses TRBV7-9 with TRBJ2-2, with D perhaps TRBD2 (7 bases). CDR1 and CDR2 from the germline V gene are SEHNR and FQNEAQ (reference sequence). The CDR3 sequence is 19 residues long. The V end was cut by 5 bases, the J end by 6 bases, with 28 bases between. CDR3 loop: CASSIRIGGPTLNAGELFF. CDR3 bases: TGTGCCAGCAGCATACGTATCGGGGGGCCTACGCTGAATGCCGGGGAGCTGTTTTTT.

This chain uses TRBV7-8 with TRBJ2-5; the D gene is possibly TRBD2 (6 bases). V dropped 7 bases and J dropped 3 bases, with 21 bases sitting between them. This CDR3 spans 16 amino acids. Germline loops: CDR1 SGHVS, CDR2 FQNEAQ. The DNA of the CDR3 is TGTGCCAGCATCGGGGAGGCAGGACTACTAGAAGAGACCCAGTACTTC. It translates to CASIGEAGLLEETQYF.

This sequence joins TRBV9 and TRBJ2-3; D might be TRBD1 or TRBD2, each matching 6 bases. The CDR3 extends over 17 amino acids. Trimming took 0 bases from V and 2 from J, leaving 16 bases between them. Germline V lookup: CDR1 SGDLS, CDR2 YYNGEE. CDR3 sequence reads: CASSVGGRGLLTDTQYF. The CDR3 bases are TGTGCCAGCAGCGTAGGAGGCCGGGGGCTTCTCACAGATACGCAGTATTTT.

This clone appeared once. The CDR3 nucleotides are TGTGCCAGTACCCACGTCGGAGTTTGGACTGAAGCTTTCTTT. Residues: CASTHVGVWTEAFF. The chain couples TRBV19 to TRBJ1-1; D call uncertain. V lost 7 bases to trimming and J lost 5 bases, with 17 bases between them. Germline CDR1 reads LNHDA; CDR2 reads SQIVND (reference sequence). The CDR3 is 14 amino acids. The full variable domain, with the rest looked up from reference TRBV19 and TRBJ1-1, is DGGITQSPKYLFRKEGQNVTLSCEQNLNHDAMYWYRQDPGQGLRLIYYSQIVNDFQKGDIAEGYSVSREKKESFPLTVTSAQKNPTAFYLCASTHVGVWTEAFFGQGTRLTVV.

The chain employs TRBV11-2 and TRBJ2-5; D unresolved. The CDR3 is made up of 12 amino acids. Germline loops: CDR1 SGHAT, CDR2 FQNNGV. V was pared by 3 bases and J by 6 bases, with 8 bases between. CDR3 in DNA: TGTGCCAGCAGCTTCGAGTGGAAGACCCAGTACTTC. Translation gives CASSFEWKTQYF.

Turning to this clone: This sample also contains other DNA sequences that code for the same CDR3. The genes are TRBV7-6 and TRBJ1-1, with unresolved D. The CDR3 runs to 13 residues. Trimming took 1 base from V and 2 from J, leaving 5 bases between them. Germline V gives CDR1 SGHVS, CDR2 FNYEAQ. The DNA for the CDR3 is TGTGCCAGCAGCTTAGAAGAAAACACTGAAGCTTTCTTT. Residues: CASSLEENTEAFF.

This chain uses TRBV29-1 with TRBJ1-2; D is unclear. Germline V CDR1 and CDR2: SQVTM, ANQGSEA. The V end lost 4 bases, the J end lost 7 bases, and 16 bases lay between the germline ends. This CDR3 comprises 13 residues. CDR3 amino acids: CSVAHPGRFGYTF. The CDR3 DNA reads as TGCAGCGTTGCTCATCCAGGACGTTTTGGCTACACCTTC.

The chain combines TRBV5-6 with TRBJ1-2, with TRBD1 matching 7 bases. This CDR3 contains 15 residues. V trimming: 3 bases; J trimming: 3 bases; junction bases outside the gene matches: 8. CDR1 and CDR2 (germline): SGHDT, YYEEEE. The CDR3: CASSYLSGTDYGYTF. DNA for the CDR3: TGTGCCAGCAGCTACCTATCCGGGACAGACTATGGCTACACCTTC.

The chain employs TRBV25-1 and TRBJ2-1; D remains ambiguous. From germline, CDR1 is MGHDK and CDR2 SYGVNS. This CDR3 has 11 amino acids. V lost 2 bases to trimming and J lost 5 bases, with 1 base between them. CDR3 nucleotides: TGTGCCAGCAGTGAAAACAATGAGCAGTTCTTC. Amino acids: CASSENNEQFF.

The chain links TRBV5-1 to TRBJ1-2, with 9 bases that match TRBD1. The CDR3 loop spans 16 amino acids. Trimming cost V 3 bases and J 0 bases; bases outside gene matches: 6. Germline lookup yields CDR1 SGHRS and CDR2 YFSETQ. CDR3: CASSWDREVANYGYTF. The CDR3 coding sequence is TGCGCCAGCAGCTGGGACAGGGAGGTCGCTAACTATGGCTACACCTTC.

The chain couples TRBV9 to TRBJ1-6; TRBD1 aligns across 9 bases. The CDR3 is made up of 15 amino acids. V shed 3 bases, J shed 9 bases, and the junction held 7 bases outside the gene matches. CDR1 SGDLS and CDR2 YYNGEE come from the germline V gene. The DNA of the CDR3 is TGTGCCAGCAGCGCTTCGGGACAGGGTTTTTCACCCCTCCACTTT. Translating it yields CASSASGQGFSPLHF. Drawing the rest from reference TRBV9 and TRBJ1-6, the complete variable domain is DSGVTQTPKHLITATGQRVTLRCSPRSGDLSVYWYQQSLDQGLQFLIQYYNGEERAKGNILERFSAQQFPDLHSELNLSSLELGDSALYFCASSASGQGFSPLHFGNGTRLTVT.

The rearrangement uses TRBV7-6 and TRBJ1-4; D is uncertain. CDR3 length: 13 residues. The germline gives CDR1 SGHVS, CDR2 FNYEAQ. V lost 1 base and J lost 10, with 10 bases in between. The chain's CDR3 is CASSLEEVGKLFF. CDR3 in DNA: TGTGCCAGCAGCTTAGAGGAAGTAGGAAAACTGTTTTTT.

The rearrangement joins TRBV11-2 to TRBJ1-2; TRBD1 is a possible D gene (6 bases). The CDR3 runs to 15 residues. The germline CDR1 and CDR2 sequences are SGHAT and FQNNGV. Trimming took off 2 bases at V and 6 bases at J, with 16 bases between the two ends. CDR3 DNA: TGTGCCAGCAGCTTAAGCGCTGGGGGCGATAATGGCTACACCTTC. This codes for CASSLSAGGDNGYTF. The variable domain in full, with the rest retrieved from reference TRBV11-2 and TRBJ1-2, is EAGVAQSPRYKIIEKRQSVAFWCNPISGHATLYWYQQILGQGPKLLIQFQNNGVVDDSQLPKDRFSAERLKGVDSTLKIQPAKLEDSAVYLCASSLSAGGDNGYTFGSGTRLTVV.

The rearrangement joins TRBV4-1 to TRBJ2-3; 14 bases fit TRBD2. J gave up 1 base and V 5 bases, and 8 bases lay outside the gene matches. CDR3 length: 18 residues. The germline gives CDR1 MGHRA, CDR2 YSYEKL. The CDR3 nucleotides read TGCGCCAGCAGCTACCGACTAGCGGGGGGGCCGGGCACAGATACGCAGTATTTT. Translating gives CASSYRLAGGPGTDTQYF.

V gene TRBV5-1 combines with J gene TRBJ2-3, with 12 bases aligning to TRBD2. With V trimmed by 3 bases and J by 7 bases, 12 bases remained unmatched. The CDR3 is 17 residues long. Germline V gene data show CDR1 as SGHRS and CDR2 as YFSETQ. The CDR3 region is CASSSEPSSGGAHTQYF. The CDR3 nucleotides read TGCGCCAGCAGCTCCGAACCCTCTAGCGGGGGGGCGCATACGCAGTATTTT.

The chain joins TRBV13 to TRBJ2-2, with TRBD2 matching over 9 bases. The CDR3 covers 18 residues. With V trimmed by 3 bases and J by 1 base, 9 bases remained unmatched. Per the germline V gene, CDR1 is PRHDT and CDR2 is FYEKMQ (reference sequence). CDR3 sequence reads: CASSFLGIAGVNTGELFF. CDR3 nucleotide sequence: TGTGCCAGCAGCTTCCTAGGGATAGCGGGGGTGAACACCGGGGAGCTGTTTTTT.

This chain connects TRBV4-1 to TRBJ1-2; the D is unclear. In germline, CDR1 is MGHRA, CDR2 YSYEKL. This CDR3 has 12 residues. Between the trimmed V and J ends, which lost 0 bases and 4 bases, there was a span of 3 bases. CDR3 DNA sequence: TGCGCCAGCAGCCAAGACAGCTATGGCTACACCTTC. Translation: CASSQDSYGYTF.